This T cell receptor (beta chain) appears in the sequencing data of a study of blood T cell repertoires in COVID-19. The germline V and J ends were trimmed by 0 bases and 0 bases, with 7 bases remaining between them. The length of the CDR3 is 15 residues. CDR1 is SGDLS, CDR2 YYNGEE, per germline. Generated by immunoSEQ multiplex PCR, the TCRdb table keeps only in-frame clones and is missing some. The data hold 250,000 to 400,000 clones, with about 91% observed a single time. This TCR came from a woman aged 25 to 39 with COVID-19, enrolled during active disease. The chain links TRBV9 to TRBJ1-3; no clear D. The sequenced sample was peripheral blood. The CDR3 region has the DNA TGTGCCAGCAGCGTAGATCCGGGCTCTGGAAACACCATATATTTT. Protein sequence: CASSVDPGSGNTIYF.